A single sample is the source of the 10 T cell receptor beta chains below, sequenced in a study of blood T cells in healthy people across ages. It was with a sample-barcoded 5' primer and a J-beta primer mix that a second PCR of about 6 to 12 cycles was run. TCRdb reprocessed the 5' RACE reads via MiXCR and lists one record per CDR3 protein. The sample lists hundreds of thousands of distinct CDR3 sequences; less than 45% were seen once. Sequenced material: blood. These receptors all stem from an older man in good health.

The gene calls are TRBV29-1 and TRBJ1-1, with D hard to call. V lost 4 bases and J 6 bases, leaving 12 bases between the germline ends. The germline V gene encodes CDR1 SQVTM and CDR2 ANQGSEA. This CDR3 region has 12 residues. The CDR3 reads CSVVMLRSEAFF. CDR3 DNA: TGCAGCGTTGTCATGCTTAGGTCTGAAGCTTTCTTT.

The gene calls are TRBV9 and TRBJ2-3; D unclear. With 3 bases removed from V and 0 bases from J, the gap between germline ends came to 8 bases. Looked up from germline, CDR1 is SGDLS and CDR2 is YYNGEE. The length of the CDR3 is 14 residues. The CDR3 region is CASSDQPSTDTQYF. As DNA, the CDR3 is TGTGCCAGCAGCGACCAACCAAGCACAGATACGCAGTATTTT. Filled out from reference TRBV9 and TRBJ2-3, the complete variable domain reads DSGVTQTPKHLITATGQRVTLRCSPRSGDLSVYWYQQSLDQGLQFLIQYYNGEERAKGNILERFSAQQFPDLHSELNLSSLELGDSALYFCASSDQPSTDTQYFGPGTRLTVL.

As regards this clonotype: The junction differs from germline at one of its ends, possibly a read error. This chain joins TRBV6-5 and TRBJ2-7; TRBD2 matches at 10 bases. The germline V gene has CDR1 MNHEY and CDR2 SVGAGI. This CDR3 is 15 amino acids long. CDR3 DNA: TGTGCCAGCAGCTACTCTAGCGGGGGAGCCTACGAGCAGTACTTC. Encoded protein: CASSYSSGGAYEQYF.

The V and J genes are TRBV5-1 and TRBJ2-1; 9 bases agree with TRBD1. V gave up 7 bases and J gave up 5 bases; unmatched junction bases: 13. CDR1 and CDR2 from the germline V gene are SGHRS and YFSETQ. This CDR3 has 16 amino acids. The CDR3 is CASRSTGGVVHNEQFF. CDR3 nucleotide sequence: TGCGCCAGCCGATCGACAGGGGGGGTAGTACACAATGAGCAGTTCTTC. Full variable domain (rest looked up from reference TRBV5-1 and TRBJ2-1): KAGVTQTPRYLIKTRGQQVTLSCSPISGHRSVSWYQQTPGQGLQFLFEYFSETQRNKGNFPGRFSGRQFSNSRSEMNVSTLELGDSALYLCASRSTGGVVHNEQFFGPGTRLTVL.

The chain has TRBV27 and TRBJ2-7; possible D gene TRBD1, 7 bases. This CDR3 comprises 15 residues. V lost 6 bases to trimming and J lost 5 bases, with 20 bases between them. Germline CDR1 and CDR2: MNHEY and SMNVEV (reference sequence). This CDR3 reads CASRQGEVRVNEQYF. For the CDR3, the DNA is TGTGCCAGCAGGCAGGGGGAGGTTCGTGTAAACGAGCAGTACTTC.

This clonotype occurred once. CDR3 DNA sequence: TGTGCCAGCAGCCCCCCACTGGGGGGCGCGGGTTTGGCCGGGGAAAAACTGTTTTTT. It yields the protein CASSPPLGGAGLAGEKLFF. The chain links TRBV7-2 to TRBJ1-4; D may be TRBD1 (6 bases). Per the germline V gene, CDR1 is SGHTA and CDR2 is FQGNSA. This CDR3 region has 19 residues. V was pared by 5 bases and J by 8 bases, with 30 bases between.

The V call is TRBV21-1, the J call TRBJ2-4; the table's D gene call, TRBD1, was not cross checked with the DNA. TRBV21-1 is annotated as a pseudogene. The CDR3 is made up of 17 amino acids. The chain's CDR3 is CASVGDRAQLAKNIQYF. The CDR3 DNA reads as TGTGCCAGCGTAGGGGACAGGGCTCAACTAGCCAAAAACATTCAGTACTTC.

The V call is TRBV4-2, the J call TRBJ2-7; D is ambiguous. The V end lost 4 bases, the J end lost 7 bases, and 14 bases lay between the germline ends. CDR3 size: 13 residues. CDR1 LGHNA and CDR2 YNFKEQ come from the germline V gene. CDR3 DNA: TGTGCCAGCAGCCCCAGGCTACATGATGAGCAGTACTTC. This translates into CASSPRLHDEQYF.

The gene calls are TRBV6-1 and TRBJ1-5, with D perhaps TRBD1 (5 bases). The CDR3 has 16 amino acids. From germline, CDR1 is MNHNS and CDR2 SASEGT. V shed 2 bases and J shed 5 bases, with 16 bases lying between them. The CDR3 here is CASSEWGNRADQPQHF. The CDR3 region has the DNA TGTGCCAGCAGTGAATGGGGGAATCGGGCGGATCAGCCCCAGCATTTT.

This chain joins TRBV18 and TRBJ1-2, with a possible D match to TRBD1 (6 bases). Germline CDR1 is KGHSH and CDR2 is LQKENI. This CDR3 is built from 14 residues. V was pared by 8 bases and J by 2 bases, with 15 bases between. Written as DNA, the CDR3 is TGTGCCAGCAGCCCCCGGGACAAGAACTATGGCTACACCTTC. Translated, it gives CASSPRDKNYGYTF.